The rows below give T cell receptor beta chains drawn from one sample of a study of blood T cell repertoires in COVID-19. Libraries were prepared by immunoSEQ multiplex PCR; TCRdb keeps only in-frame clonotypes and omits some of them. The data contain fewer than 250,000 clones, approximately 90% of them singletons. Sequenced: PBMCs or T cells enriched from blood (not recorded which). Source of these receptors: a woman in her twenties or thirties with acute COVID-19. Both conserved end residues are part of each CDR3. The order of the fields is J gene, V gene, clone size, D gene, CDR3 protein, CDR3 DNA. The D gene is left open where the match is weak. Only part of the rows carry a size: once, few, many, or a class if the clone is expanded.

>TRBJ1-1|TRBV10-2|-|-
CASTGEPNTEAFF
TGCGCCAGTACAGGCGAACCGAACACTGAAGCTTTCTTT
>TRBJ2-7|TRBV2|-|-
CASSDPGGGTYEQYF
TGTGCCAGCAGTGATCCGGGTGGAGGAACCTACGAGCAGTACTTC
>TRBJ1-6|TRBV6-2/TRBV6-3|-|-
CASSPTTGIPNYNSPLHF
TGTGCCAGCAGCCCAACAACAGGGATCCCCAACTATAATTCACCCCTCCACTTT
>TRBJ2-3|TRBV4-3|few|TRBD1
CASSQDDPWTGGGTDTQYF
TGCGCCAGCAGCCAAGACGATCCATGGACAGGGGGCGGCACAGATACGCAGTATTTT
>TRBJ2-3|TRBV25-1|-|-
CASSELGTVISYF
TGTGCCAGCAGTGAATTAGGGACTGTCATCTCGTATTTT
>TRBJ2-2|TRBV10-3|-|TRBD2
CAISSGTSGTGELFF
TGTGCCATCAGTTCCGGGACTAGCGGCACCGGGGAGCTGTTTTTT
>TRBJ2-2|TRBV3-1/TRBV3-2|-|-
CASSPRNTGELFF
TGTGCCAGCAGCCCCAGGAACACCGGGGAGCTGTTTTTT
>TRBJ2-5|TRBV5-6|-|-
CASSFTGGETQYF
TGTGCCAGCAGCTTCACCGGGGGAGAGACCCAGTACTTC
>TRBJ2-7|TRBV10-3|-|TRBD2
CAISEVLAGGYEQYF
TGTGCCATCAGTGAAGTCCTAGCGGGGGGCTACGAGCAGTACTTC
>TRBJ2-7|TRBV7-2|-|TRBD2
CASSLGLAGGAYEQYF
TGTGCCAGCAGCCTGGGACTAGCGGGGGGGGCCTACGAGCAGTACTTC
>TRBJ1-1|TRBV18|-|TRBD1
CASSPEDRGRGTEAFF
TGTGCCAGCTCACCGGAAGACAGGGGGCGCGGCACTGAAGCTTTCTTT
>TRBJ2-2|TRBV10-3|-|TRBD1
CAIRPGQGNTGELFF
TGTGCCATCAGACCGGGACAGGGGAACACCGGGGAGCTGTTTTTT